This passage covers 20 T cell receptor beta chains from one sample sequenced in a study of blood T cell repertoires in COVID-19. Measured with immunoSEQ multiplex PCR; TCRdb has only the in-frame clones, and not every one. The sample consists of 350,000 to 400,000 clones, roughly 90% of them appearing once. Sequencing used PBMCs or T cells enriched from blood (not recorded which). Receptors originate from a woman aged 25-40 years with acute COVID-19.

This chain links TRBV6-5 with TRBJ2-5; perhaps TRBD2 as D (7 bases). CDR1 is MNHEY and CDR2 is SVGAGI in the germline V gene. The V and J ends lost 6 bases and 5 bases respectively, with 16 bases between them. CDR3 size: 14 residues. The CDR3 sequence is CASRWGRGTETQYF. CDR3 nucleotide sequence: TGTGCCAGCAGGTGGGGGAGGGGGACCGAGACCCAGTACTTC.

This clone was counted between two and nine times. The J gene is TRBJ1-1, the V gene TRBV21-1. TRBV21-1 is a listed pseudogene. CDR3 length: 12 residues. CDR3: CASRGRTPEAFF. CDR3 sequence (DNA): TGTGCCAGCAGAGGGAGGACCCCCGAAGCTTTCTTT.

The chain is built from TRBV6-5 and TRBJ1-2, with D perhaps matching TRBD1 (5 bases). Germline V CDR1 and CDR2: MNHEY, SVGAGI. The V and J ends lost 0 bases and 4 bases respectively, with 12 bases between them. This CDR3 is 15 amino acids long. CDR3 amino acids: CASSYSPGDGYGYTF. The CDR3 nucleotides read TGTGCCAGCAGTTACTCTCCGGGGGATGGCTATGGCTACACCTTC.

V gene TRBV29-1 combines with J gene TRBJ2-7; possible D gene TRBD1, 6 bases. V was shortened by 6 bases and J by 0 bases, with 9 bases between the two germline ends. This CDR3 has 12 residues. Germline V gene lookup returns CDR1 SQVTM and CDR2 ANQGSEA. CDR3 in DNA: TGCAGCGTCGGACAGAGCTCCTACGAGCAGTACTTC. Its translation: CSVGQSSYEQYF.

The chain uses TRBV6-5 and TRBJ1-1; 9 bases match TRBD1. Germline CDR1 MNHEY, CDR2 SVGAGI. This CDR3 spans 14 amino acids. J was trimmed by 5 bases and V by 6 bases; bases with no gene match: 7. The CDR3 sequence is CASSSNRGQTEAFF. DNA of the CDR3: TGTGCCAGCAGCTCCAACAGGGGGCAGACTGAAGCTTTCTTT.

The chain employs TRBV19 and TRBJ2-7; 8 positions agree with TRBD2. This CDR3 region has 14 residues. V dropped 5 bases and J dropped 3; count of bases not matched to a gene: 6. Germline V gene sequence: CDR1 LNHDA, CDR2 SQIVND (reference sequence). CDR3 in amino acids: CASSAGLVLYEQYF. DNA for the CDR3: TGTGCCAGTAGTGCGGGACTAGTACTCTACGAGCAGTACTTC.

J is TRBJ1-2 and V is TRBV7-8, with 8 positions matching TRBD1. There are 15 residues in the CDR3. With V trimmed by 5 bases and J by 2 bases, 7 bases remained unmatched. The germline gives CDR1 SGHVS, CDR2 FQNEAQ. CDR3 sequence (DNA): TGTGCCAGCAGCGTGCATAGGACAGGGAACTATGGCTACACCTTC. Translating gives CASSVHRTGNYGYTF. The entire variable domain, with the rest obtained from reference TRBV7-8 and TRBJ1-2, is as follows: GAGVSQSPRYKVAKRGQDVALRCDPISGHVSLFWYQQALGQGPEFLTYFQNEAQLDKSGLPSDRFFAERPEGSVSTLKIQRTQQEDSAVYLCASSVHRTGNYGYTFGSGTRLTVV.

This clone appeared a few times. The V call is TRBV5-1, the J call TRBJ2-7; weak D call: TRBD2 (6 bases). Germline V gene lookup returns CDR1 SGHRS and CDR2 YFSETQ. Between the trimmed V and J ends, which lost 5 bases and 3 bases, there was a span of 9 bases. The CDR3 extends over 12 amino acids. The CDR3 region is CASRRDDYEQYF. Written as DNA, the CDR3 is TGCGCCAGCAGGCGGGATGACTACGAGCAGTACTTC. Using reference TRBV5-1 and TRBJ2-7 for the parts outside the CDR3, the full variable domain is KAGVTQTPRYLIKTRGQQVTLSCSPISGHRSVSWYQQTPGQGLQFLFEYFSETQRNKGNFPGRFSGRQFSNSRSEMNVSTLELGDSALYLCASRRDDYEQYFGPGTRLTVT.

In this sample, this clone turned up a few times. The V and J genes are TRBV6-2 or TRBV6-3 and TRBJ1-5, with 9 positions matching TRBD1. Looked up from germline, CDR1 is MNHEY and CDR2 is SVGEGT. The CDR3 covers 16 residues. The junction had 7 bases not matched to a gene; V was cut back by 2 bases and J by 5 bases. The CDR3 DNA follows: TGTGCCAGCAGTTACCCCAGGACAGGGGTTGATCAGCCCCAGCATTTT. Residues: CASSYPRTGVDQPQHF.

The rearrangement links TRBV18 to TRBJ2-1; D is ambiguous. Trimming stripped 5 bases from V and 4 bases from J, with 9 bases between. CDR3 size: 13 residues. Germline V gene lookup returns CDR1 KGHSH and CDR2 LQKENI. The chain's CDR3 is CASSAQEYNEQFF. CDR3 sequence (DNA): TGTGCCAGCTCAGCTCAGGAATACAATGAGCAGTTCTTC.

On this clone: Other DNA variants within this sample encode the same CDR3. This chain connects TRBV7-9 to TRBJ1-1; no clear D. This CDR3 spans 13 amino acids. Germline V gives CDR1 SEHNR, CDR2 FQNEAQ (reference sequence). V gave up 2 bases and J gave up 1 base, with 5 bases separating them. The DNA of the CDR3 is TGTGCCAGCAGCTTAAGAGAGAACACTGAAGCTTTCTTT. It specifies CASSLRENTEAFF.

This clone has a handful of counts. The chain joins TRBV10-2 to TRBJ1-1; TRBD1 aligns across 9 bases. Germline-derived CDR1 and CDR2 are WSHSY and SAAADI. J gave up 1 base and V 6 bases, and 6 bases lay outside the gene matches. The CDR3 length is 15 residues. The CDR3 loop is CASRRQGGKNTEAFF. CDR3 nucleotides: TGCGCCAGCAGGAGACAGGGGGGGAAGAACACTGAAGCTTTCTTT.

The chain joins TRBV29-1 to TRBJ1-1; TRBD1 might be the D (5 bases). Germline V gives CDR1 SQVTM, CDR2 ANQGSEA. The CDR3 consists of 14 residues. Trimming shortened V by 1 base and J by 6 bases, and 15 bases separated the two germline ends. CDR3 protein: CSVEGAGRIPEAFF. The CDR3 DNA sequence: TGCAGCGTTGAAGGAGCGGGGCGAATCCCTGAAGCTTTCTTT.

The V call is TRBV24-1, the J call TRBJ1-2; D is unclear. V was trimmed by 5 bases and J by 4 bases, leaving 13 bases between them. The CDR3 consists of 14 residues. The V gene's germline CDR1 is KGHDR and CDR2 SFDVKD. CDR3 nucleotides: TGTGCCACCAGTGGCCCGGGAGACCTCTATGGCTACACCTTC. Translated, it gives CATSGPGDLYGYTF.

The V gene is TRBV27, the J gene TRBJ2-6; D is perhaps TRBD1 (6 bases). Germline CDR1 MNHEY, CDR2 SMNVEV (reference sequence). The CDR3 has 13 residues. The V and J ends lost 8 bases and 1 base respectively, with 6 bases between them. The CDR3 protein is CASGTSGANVLTF. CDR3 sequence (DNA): TGTGCCAGCGGGACATCTGGGGCCAACGTCCTGACTTTC.

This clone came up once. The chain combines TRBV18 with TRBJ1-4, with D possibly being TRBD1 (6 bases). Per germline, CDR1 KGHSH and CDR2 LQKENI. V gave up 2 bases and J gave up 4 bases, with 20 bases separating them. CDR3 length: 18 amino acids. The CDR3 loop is CASSPTTVQGPINEKLFF. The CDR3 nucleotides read TGTGCCAGCTCACCAACTACCGTTCAGGGGCCTATTAATGAAAAACTGTTTTTT.

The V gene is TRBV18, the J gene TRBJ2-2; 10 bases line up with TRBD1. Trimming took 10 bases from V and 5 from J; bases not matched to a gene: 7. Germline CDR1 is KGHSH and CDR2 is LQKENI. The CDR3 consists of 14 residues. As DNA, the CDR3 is TGTGCCACCCAGGACAGGGGGAGGACCGGGGAGCTGTTTTTT. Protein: CATQDRGRTGELFF.

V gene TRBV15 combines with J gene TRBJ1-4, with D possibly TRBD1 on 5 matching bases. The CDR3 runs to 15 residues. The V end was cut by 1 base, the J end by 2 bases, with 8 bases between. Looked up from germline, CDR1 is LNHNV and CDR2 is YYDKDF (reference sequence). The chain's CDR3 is CATSRGAGTNEKLFF. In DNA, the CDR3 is TGTGCCACCAGCAGAGGGGCAGGGACTAATGAAAAACTGTTTTTT.

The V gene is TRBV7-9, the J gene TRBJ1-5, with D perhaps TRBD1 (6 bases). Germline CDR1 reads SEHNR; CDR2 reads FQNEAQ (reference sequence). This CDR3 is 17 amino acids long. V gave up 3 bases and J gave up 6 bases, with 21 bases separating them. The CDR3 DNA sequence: TGTGCCAGCAGCTTCGTGGGCAGTCAGGGGTTTTTTCAGCCCCAGCATTTT. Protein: CASSFVGSQGFFQPQHF.

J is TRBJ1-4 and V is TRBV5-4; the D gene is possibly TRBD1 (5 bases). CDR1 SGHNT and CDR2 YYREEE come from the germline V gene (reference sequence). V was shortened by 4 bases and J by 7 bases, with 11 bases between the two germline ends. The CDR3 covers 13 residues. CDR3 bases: TGTGCCAGCAGCCGCAGCCAGGGTGAAAAACTGTTTTTT. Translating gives CASSRSQGEKLFF.